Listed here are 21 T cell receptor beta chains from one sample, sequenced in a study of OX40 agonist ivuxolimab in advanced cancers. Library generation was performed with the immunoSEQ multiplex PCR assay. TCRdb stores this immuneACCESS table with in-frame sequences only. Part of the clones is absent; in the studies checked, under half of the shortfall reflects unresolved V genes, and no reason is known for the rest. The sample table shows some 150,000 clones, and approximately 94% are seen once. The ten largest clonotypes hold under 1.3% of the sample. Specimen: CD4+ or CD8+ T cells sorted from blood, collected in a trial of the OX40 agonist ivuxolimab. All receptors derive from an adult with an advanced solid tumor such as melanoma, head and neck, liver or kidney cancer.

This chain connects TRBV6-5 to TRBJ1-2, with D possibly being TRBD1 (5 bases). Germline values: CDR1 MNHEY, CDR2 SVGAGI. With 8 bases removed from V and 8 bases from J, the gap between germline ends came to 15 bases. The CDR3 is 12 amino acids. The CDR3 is CASHRGPVGYTF. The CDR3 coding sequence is TGTGCCAGCCATAGGGGTCCGGTCGGCTACACCTTC.

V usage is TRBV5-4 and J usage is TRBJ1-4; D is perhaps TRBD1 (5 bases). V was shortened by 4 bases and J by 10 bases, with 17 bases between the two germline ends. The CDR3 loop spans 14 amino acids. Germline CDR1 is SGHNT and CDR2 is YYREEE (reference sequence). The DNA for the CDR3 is TGTGCCAGCAGCCCAGGACCCCAAGGGGTAAAACTGTTTTTT. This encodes CASSPGPQGVKLFF.

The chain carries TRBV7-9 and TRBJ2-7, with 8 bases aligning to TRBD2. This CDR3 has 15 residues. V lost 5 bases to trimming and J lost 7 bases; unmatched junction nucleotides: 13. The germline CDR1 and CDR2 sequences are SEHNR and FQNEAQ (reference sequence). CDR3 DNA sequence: TGTGCCAGCAGCCCCATAGGACTAGCCGGGGGAGAGCAGTACTTC. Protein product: CASSPIGLAGGEQYF.

The CDR3 reads CASSQSRSGTSASYEQYF. Here the CDR3 DNA reads TGCGCCAGCAGCCAATCAAGGTCCGGGACTAGCGCCTCCTACGAGCAGTACTTC. The gene calls are TRBV4-1 and TRBJ2-7, with TRBD2 matching 10 bases. Germline V lookup: CDR1 MGHRA, CDR2 YSYEKL. The CDR3 is 18 amino acids. The V gene end was trimmed by 2 bases and the J gene end by 0 bases; junction bases not matched to a gene: 10.

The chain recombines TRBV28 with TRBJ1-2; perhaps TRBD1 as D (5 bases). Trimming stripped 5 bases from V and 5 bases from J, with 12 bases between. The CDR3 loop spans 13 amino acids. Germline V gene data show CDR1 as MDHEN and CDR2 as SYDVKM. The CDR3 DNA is TGTGCCAGCAGTCCACCAGGGCAATATGGCTACACCTTC. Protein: CASSPPGQYGYTF.

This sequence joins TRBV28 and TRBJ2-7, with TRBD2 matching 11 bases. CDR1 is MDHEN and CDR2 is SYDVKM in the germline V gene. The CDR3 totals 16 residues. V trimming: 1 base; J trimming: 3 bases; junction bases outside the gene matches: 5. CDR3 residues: CASSLSGTSGLYEQYF. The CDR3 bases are TGTGCCAGCAGTTTATCCGGGACTAGCGGCCTCTACGAGCAGTACTTC.

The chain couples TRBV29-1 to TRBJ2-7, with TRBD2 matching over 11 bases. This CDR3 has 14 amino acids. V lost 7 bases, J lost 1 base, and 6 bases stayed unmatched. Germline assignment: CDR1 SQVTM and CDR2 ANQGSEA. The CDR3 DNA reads TGCAGCGCCTCCGGGACTAGCGGATCCTACGAGCAGTACTTC. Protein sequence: CSASGTSGSYEQYF.

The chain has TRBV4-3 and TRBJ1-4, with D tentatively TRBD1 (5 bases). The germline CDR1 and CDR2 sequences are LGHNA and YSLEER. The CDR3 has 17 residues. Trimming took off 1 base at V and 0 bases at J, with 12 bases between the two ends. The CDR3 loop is CASSQGGTTATNEKLFF. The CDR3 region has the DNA TGCGCCAGCAGCCAAGGAGGGACGACGGCAACTAATGAAAAACTGTTTTTT.

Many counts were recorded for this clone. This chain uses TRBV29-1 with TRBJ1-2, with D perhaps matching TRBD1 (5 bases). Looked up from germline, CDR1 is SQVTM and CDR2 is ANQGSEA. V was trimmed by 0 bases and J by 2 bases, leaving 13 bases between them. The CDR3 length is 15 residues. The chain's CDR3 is CSVEDEQGLNYGYTF. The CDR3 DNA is TGCAGCGTTGAAGATGAGCAGGGATTAAACTATGGCTACACCTTC.

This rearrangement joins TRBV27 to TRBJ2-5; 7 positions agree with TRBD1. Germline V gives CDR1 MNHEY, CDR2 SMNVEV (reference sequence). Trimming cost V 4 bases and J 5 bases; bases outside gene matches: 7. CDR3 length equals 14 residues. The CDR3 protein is CASSSPRQGETQYF. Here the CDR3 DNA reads TGTGCCAGCAGTTCCCCCCGACAGGGTGAGACCCAGTACTTC.

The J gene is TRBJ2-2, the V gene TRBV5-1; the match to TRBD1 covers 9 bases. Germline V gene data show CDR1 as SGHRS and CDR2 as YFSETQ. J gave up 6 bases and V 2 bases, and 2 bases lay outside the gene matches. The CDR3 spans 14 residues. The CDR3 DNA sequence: TGCGCCAGCAGCTTAAGACAGGGGGCCGGGGAGCTGTTTTTT. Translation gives CASSLRQGAGELFF.

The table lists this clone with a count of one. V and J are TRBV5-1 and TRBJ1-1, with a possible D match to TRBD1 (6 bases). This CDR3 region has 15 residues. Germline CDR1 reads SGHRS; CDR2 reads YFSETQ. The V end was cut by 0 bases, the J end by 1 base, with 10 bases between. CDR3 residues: CASSLAGGANTEAFF. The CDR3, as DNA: TGCGCCAGCAGCTTGGCCGGGGGCGCGAACACTGAAGCTTTCTTT.

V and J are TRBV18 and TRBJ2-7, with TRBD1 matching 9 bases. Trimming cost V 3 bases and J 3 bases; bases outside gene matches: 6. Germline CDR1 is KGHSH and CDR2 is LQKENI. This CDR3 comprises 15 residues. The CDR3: CASSPGTGNFYEQYF. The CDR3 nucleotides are TGTGCCAGCTCACCTGGGACAGGGAACTTCTACGAGCAGTACTTC. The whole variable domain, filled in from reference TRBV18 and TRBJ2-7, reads NAGVMQNPRHLVRRRGQEARLRCSPMKGHSHVYWYRQLPEEGLKFMVYLQKENIIDESGMPKERFSAEFPKEGPSILRIQQVVRGDSAAYFCASSPGTGNFYEQYFGPGTRLTVT.

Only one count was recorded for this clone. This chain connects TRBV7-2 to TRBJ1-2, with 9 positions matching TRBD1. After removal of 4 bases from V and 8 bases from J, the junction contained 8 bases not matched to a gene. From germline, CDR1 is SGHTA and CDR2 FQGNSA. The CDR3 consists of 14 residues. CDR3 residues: CASSSRDRADGYTF. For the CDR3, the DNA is TGTGCCAGCAGCTCCCGGGACAGGGCTGACGGCTACACCTTC.

In DNA, the CDR3 is TGCGCCAGCAGCACAGGACAGGTCAACACCGGGGAGCTGTTTTTT. Translated, it gives CASSTGQVNTGELFF. This chain joins TRBV5-1 and TRBJ2-2, with 7 positions matching TRBD1. With 4 bases clipped from V and 2 bases from J, the junction kept 5 bases outside the gene matches. Germline assignment: CDR1 SGHRS and CDR2 YFSETQ. The CDR3 is 15 amino acids. The whole variable domain, remainder taken from reference TRBV5-1 and TRBJ2-2, is KAGVTQTPRYLIKTRGQQVTLSCSPISGHRSVSWYQQTPGQGLQFLFEYFSETQRNKGNFPGRFSGRQFSNSRSEMNVSTLELGDSALYLCASSTGQVNTGELFFGEGSRLTVL.

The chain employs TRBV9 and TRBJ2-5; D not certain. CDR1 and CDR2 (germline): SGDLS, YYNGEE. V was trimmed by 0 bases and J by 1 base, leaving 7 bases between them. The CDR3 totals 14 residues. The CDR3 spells CASSVGVGQETQYF. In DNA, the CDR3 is TGTGCCAGCAGCGTAGGTGTGGGCCAAGAGACCCAGTACTTC.

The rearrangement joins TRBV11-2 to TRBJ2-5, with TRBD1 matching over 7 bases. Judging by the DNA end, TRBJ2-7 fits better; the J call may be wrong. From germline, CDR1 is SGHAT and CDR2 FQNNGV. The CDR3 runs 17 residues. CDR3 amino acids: CASSLDGSPGQNYEQYF. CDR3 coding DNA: TGTGCCAGCAGCTTAGATGGGTCCCCGGGACAGAATTACGAGCAGTACTTC.

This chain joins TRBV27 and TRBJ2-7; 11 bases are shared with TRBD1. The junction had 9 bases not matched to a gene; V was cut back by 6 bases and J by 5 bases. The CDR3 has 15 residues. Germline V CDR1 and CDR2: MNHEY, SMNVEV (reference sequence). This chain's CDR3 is CASRNPGQGGDEQYF. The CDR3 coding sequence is TGTGCCAGCAGAAATCCGGGACAGGGGGGCGACGAGCAGTACTTC.

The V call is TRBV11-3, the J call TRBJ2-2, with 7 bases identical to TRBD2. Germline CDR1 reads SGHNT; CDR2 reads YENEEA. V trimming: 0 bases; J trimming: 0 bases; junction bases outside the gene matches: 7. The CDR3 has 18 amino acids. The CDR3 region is CASSLDQGGSANTGELFF. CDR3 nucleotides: TGTGCCAGCAGCTTAGATCAGGGCGGGAGCGCGAACACCGGGGAGCTGTTTTTT.

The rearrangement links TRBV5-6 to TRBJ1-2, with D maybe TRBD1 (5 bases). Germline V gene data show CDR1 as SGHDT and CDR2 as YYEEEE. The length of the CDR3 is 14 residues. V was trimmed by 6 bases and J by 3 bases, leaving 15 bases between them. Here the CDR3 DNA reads TGTGCCAGCAACACGGCCGGGACGGACTATGGCTACACCTTC. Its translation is CASNTAGTDYGYTF. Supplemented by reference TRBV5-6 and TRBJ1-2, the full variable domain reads DAGVTQSPTHLIKTRGQQVTLRCSPKSGHDTVSWYQQALGQGPQFIFQYYEEEERQRGNFPDRFSGHQFPNYSSELNVNALLLGDSALYLCASNTAGTDYGYTFGSGTRLTVV.

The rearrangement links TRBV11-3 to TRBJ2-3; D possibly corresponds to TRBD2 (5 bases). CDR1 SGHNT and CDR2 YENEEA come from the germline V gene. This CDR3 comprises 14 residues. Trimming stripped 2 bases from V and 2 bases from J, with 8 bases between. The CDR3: CASSLTGDTDTQYF. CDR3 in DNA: TGTGCCAGCAGCTTAACCGGGGACACAGATACGCAGTATTTT. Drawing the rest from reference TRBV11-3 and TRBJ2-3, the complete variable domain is EAGVVQSPRYKIIEKKQPVAFWCNPISGHNTLYWYLQNLGQGPELLIRYENEEAVDDSQLPKDRFSAERLKGVDSTLKIQPAELGDSAVYLCASSLTGDTDTQYFGPGTRLTVL.